The 8 T cell receptor beta chains below come from one sample, sequenced in a study of T cell responses to AZD1222 COVID-19 vaccine. Assay used: immunoSEQ multiplex PCR; TCRdb lists only in-frame clones, some missing. The sample shows about 130,000 clones, around 83% of them seen only once. Material: peripheral blood, obtained on day 0 of AZD1222 vaccination. These receptors were obtained from an adult in good health.

V is TRBV10-3 and J is TRBJ2-3; TRBD2 matches 8 bases. The germline V gene has CDR1 ENHRY and CDR2 SYGVKD. The ends lost 5 bases at V and 3 bases at J; junction bases unmatched: 4. The CDR3 consists of 14 residues. CDR3: CAISPGGGTDTQYF. The CDR3 DNA reads as TGTGCCATCAGTCCGGGGGGGGGTACAGATACGCAGTATTTT.

The V gene is TRBV2, the J gene TRBJ2-3; D gene ambiguous. The CDR3 spans 12 residues. The germline V and J ends were trimmed by 5 bases and 2 bases, with 5 bases remaining between them. Germline CDR1 is SNHLY and CDR2 is FYNNEI. CDR3 DNA: TGTGCCAGCAGTAAAACCACAGATACGCAGTATTTT. The encoded protein is CASSKTTDTQYF.

The CDR3 DNA reads TGTGCCAGCAGGCATAGAGGCTACGAGCAGTACTTC. Translating it yields CASRHRGYEQYF. V gene TRBV6-5 combines with J gene TRBJ2-7; D is unresolved. CDR1 is MNHEY and CDR2 is SVGAGI in the germline V gene. With 6 bases removed from V and 3 bases from J, the gap between germline ends came to 9 bases. The CDR3 covers 12 residues.

J is TRBJ1-2 and V is TRBV7-9; 10 bases are a match to TRBD1. Unmatched junction bases numbered 7, after V lost 6 bases and J lost 6 bases. This CDR3 spans 14 amino acids. Per germline, CDR1 SEHNR and CDR2 FQNEAQ (reference sequence). The DNA of the CDR3 is TGTGCCAGCAGGGAGACAGGGGGCATCGATGGCTACACCTTC. The encoded protein is CASRETGGIDGYTF.

This chain connects TRBV7-2 to TRBJ2-1; 7 bases line up with TRBD2. Losses at the gene ends were 5 bases for V and 3 bases for J; bases not matched to a gene: 10. Per the germline V gene, CDR1 is SGHTA and CDR2 is FQGNSA. The CDR3 is 16 amino acids. CDR3 amino acids: CASSDITSAIYNEQFF. The CDR3 bases are TGTGCCAGCAGCGATATTACTAGCGCAATCTACAATGAGCAGTTCTTC.

This clone turned up a few times. The chain employs TRBV12-2 and TRBJ1-2. TRBV12-2 is deemed a pseudogene. This CDR3 has 16 residues. This CDR3 reads CASRLEPRGRDYGYTF. In DNA form, the CDR3 reads TGTGCAAGTCGCTTAGAGCCAAGAGGAAGGGACTATGGCTACACCTTC.

This rearrangement joins TRBV7-3 to TRBJ1-1; D uncertain. Germline V gives CDR1 SGHTA, CDR2 FQGTGA. The V end lost 3 bases, the J end lost 0 bases, and 8 bases lay between the germline ends. The CDR3 loop spans 14 amino acids. CDR3 loop: CASSFRAVNTEAFF. In DNA, the CDR3 is TGTGCCAGCAGCTTTAGGGCGGTGAACACTGAAGCTTTCTTT.

V gene TRBV18 combines with J gene TRBJ2-3; no firm D call. CDR3 size: 14 residues. V dropped 3 bases and J dropped 0 bases, with 7 bases sitting between them. The germline V gene encodes CDR1 KGHSH and CDR2 LQKENI. Here the CDR3 reads CASSPGRSTDTQYF. CDR3 nucleotides: TGTGCCAGCTCACCCGGGCGTAGCACAGATACGCAGTATTTT.